Sequencing of this TCR beta chain was carried out in a study of cytomegalovirus exposure and HLA in healthy donors. Study details: The same platform as the approximately 670 first-cohort repertoires was used for the 120 validation repertoires, a later analysis reported. Overall study results and limits: According to the study, about 180 TCR beta chains were cytomegalovirus-associated.

The ends lost 2 bases at V and 4 bases at J; junction bases unmatched: 7. The germline V gene encodes CDR1 MNHNS and CDR2 SASEGT. The CDR3 totals 15 residues. Clones were read by immunoSEQ multiplex PCR, and TCRdb kept only the in-frame ones, dropping some. The sample yields 150,000 to 250,000 clones, around 83% seen once. Separation from the roughly 670-subject first cohort characterized the approximately 120-subject validation cohort, to which the donors belonged. Remarks on this clone: Antigen unknown.

The chain recombines TRBV6-1 with TRBJ2-7; TRBD2 matches 8 bases. The receptor was derived from a woman between 25 and 40 years old in good health and CMV-seropositive. Material: PBMCs. The CDR3 region is CASSEIPGGPYEQYF. DNA of the CDR3: TGTGCCAGCAGTGAAATTCCGGGAGGGCCTTACGAGCAGTACTTC.